This entry is about one T cell receptor (beta chain). No antigen is known for it. CDR3 length: 15 amino acids. CDR1 SGHVS and CDR2 FQNEAQ come from the germline V gene. The J segment lost 7 bases and the V segment lost 4 bases, leaving 12 bases of the junction unmatched. This sample was taken from a study of CD8 T cells in Susac syndrome. RNA, at about 0.45 to 1 ug, was reverse transcribed with random hexamers. TCRdb itself ran the immunoSEQ multiplex PCR reads through MiXCR, one entry per CDR3 protein. Of about 240,000 distinct CDR3 sequences in the sample, 96% were seen once. Whole-study results and caveats: The study admitted that it had a relatively small number of individuals in its TCR sequencing and HLA analysis. When the CD4+ T cell repertoires of patients with Susac syndrome were examined, they did not show any clonal expansion.

Patients with Susac syndrome met the recently defined diagnostic criteria for definite or probable disease. TEMRA cells were FACS-enriched, unlike CD8+ and CD4+ T cells, which were negatively isolated. The TCR comes from a human donor with Susac syndrome. The material sequenced was CD4+ T cells from PBMCs. The genes are TRBV7-8 and TRBJ1-2, with 7 bases matching TRBD1. The CDR3, as DNA: TGTGCCAGCAGCTCAAACGTTACAGGGGCGGCTGGCTACACCTTC. Protein product: CASSSNVTGAAGYTF.